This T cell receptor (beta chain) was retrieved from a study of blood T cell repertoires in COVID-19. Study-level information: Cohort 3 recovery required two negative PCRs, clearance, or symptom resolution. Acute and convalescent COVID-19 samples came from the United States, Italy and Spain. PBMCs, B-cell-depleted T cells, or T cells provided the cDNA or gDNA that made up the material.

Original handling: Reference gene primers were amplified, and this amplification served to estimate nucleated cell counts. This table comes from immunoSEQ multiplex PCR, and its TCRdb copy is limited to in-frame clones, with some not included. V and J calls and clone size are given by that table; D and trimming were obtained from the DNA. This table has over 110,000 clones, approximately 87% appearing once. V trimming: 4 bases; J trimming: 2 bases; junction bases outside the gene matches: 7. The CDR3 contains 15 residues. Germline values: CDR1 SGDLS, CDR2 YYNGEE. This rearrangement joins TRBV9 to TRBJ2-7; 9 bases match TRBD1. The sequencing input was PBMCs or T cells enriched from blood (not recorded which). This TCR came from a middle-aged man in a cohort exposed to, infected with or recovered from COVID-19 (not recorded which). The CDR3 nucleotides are TGTGCCAGCAGCCCCCGACAGGGGGGACCCTACGAGCAGTACTTC. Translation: CASSPRQGGPYEQYF. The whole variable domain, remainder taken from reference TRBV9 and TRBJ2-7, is DSGVTQTPKHLITATGQRVTLRCSPRSGDLSVYWYQQSLDQGLQFLIQYYNGEERAKGNILERFSAQQFPDLHSELNLSSLELGDSALYFCASSPRQGGPYEQYFGPGTRLTVT.